This is a list of T cell receptor beta chains from one sample in a study of CD8 T cells in Susac syndrome. TCRdb passed the immunoSEQ multiplex PCR reads through MiXCR, listing each CDR3 protein once. The sample has 150,000 to 200,000 distinct CDR3 sequences; more than 90% are singletons. The source material was CD4+ T cells from PBMCs. These TCRs come from a human donor with multiple sclerosis. Each CDR3 is given with its conserved first and last residue. Each record gives: V gene, CDR3 protein.

v_call: TRBV4-2; cdr3_aa: CASSQPGQGNYGYTF
v_call: TRBV5-1; cdr3_aa: CASSPGTGSNQPQHF
v_call: TRBV28; cdr3_aa: CASSPLIPIQGERYNEQFF
v_call: TRBV30; cdr3_aa: CAWSRMGLGEQYF
v_call: TRBV30; cdr3_aa: CAWSVRQDKQFF
v_call: TRBV20-1; cdr3_aa: CSARDNGGQGQPQHF
v_call: TRBV5-1; cdr3_aa: CASSSGTSLLGSYGYTF
v_call: TRBV6-1; cdr3_aa: CASSEKNLDTEAFF
v_call: TRBV3-1; cdr3_aa: CASSQRGGPDRNYGYTF
v_call: TRBV29-1; cdr3_aa: CSVGSGTRRFF
v_call: TRBV7-8; cdr3_aa: CASSLVTGYDSPLHF
v_call: TRBV14; cdr3_aa: CASSQGTGYNEQFF
v_call: TRBV12-5; cdr3_aa: CASGDRVETQYF
v_call: TRBV12-3/TRBV12-4; cdr3_aa: CASSLFGGGRDTQYF
v_call: TRBV29-1; cdr3_aa: CSVANDIQYF
v_call: TRBV24-1; cdr3_aa: CATSDGGGFQYF
v_call: TRBV19; cdr3_aa: CATSLRFSGELFF
v_call: TRBV5-6; cdr3_aa: CASRNIRGNETQYF
v_call: TRBV7-9; cdr3_aa: CASSLGGGAGDIQYF
v_call: TRBV30; cdr3_aa: CAWSVGQGSAAFF